The 9 T cell receptor beta chains reported below all come from one sample, sequenced in a study of blood T cell repertoires in COVID-19. TCRdb keeps only in-frame clones here, not all; method: immunoSEQ multiplex PCR. The sample includes some 150,000 clones, approximately 80% of them seen just once. The sample was peripheral blood. The receptors here all came from a woman older than 75 with acute or convalescent COVID-19.

The chain couples TRBV6-5 to TRBJ1-2; D unclear. V was shortened by 0 bases and J by 2 bases, with 7 bases between the two germline ends. The CDR3 contains 14 residues. The V gene's germline CDR1 is MNHEY and CDR2 SVGAGI. The CDR3 here is CASSYSSTNYGYTF. The CDR3 DNA follows: TGTGCCAGCAGTTACTCGAGCACCAACTATGGCTACACCTTC.

This chain uses TRBV27 with TRBJ2-4, with 14 nucleotides matching TRBD2. V dropped 2 bases and J dropped 7; count of bases not matched to a gene: 10. The CDR3 extends over 18 amino acids. From germline, CDR1 is MNHEY and CDR2 SMNVEV (reference sequence). This chain's CDR3 is CASSLKSSTSGGANIQYF. The CDR3 DNA reads as TGTGCCAGCAGTTTAAAGTCTTCGACTAGCGGGGGGGCGAACATTCAGTACTTC.

This clone was detected a few times. V gene TRBV7-2 combines with J gene TRBJ1-1; D might be TRBD1 (5 bases). The CDR3 is 13 amino acids. The V end lost 6 bases, the J end lost 4 bases, and 12 bases lay between the germline ends. From germline, CDR1 is SGHTA and CDR2 FQGNSA. This CDR3 is CASRWTGGTEAFF. CDR3 nucleotide sequence: TGTGCCAGCAGATGGACGGGGGGCACTGAAGCTTTCTTT.

V is TRBV4-3 and J is TRBJ1-6; 10 nucleotides agree with TRBD1. The ends lost 3 bases at V and 7 bases at J; junction bases unmatched: 3. Germline V gene sequence: CDR1 LGHNA, CDR2 YSLEER. This CDR3 is 15 amino acids long. Here the CDR3 DNA reads TGCGCCAGCAGCCAGGGGACAGGGGAGAATTCACCCCTCCACTTT. It encodes CASSQGTGENSPLHF.

The CDR3 region is CASSLMLGTDTQYF. CDR3 DNA: TGTGCCAGCAGCTTAATGCTAGGAACAGATACGCAGTATTTT. This rearrangement joins TRBV11-3 to TRBJ2-3; D not resolved. Germline assignment: CDR1 SGHNT and CDR2 YENEEA. The CDR3 runs to 14 residues. V lost 2 bases, J lost 3 bases, and 9 bases lay in between.

The chain links TRBV19 to TRBJ1-3, with D possibly being TRBD1 (6 bases). The germline V gene encodes CDR1 LNHDA and CDR2 SQIVND (reference sequence). The CDR3 sequence is 14 residues long. Trimming removed 5 bases at V and 7 bases at J, with 15 bases between. The CDR3 sequence is CASSQQGEVNTIYF. In DNA form, the CDR3 reads TGTGCCAGTAGTCAACAGGGAGAGGTCAACACCATATATTTT.

The chain has TRBV5-4 and TRBJ2-5; D is perhaps TRBD2 (5 bases). Trimming shortened V by 0 bases and J by 5 bases, and 17 bases separated the two germline ends. This CDR3 is built from 16 residues. CDR1 and CDR2 (germline): SGHNT, YYREEE (reference sequence). CDR3 in amino acids: CASSLDPLGSEETQYF. Here the CDR3 DNA reads TGTGCCAGCAGCTTGGATCCTTTGGGGAGCGAGGAGACCCAGTACTTC.

The chain has TRBV27 and TRBJ2-5, with 7 positions matching TRBD1. CDR3 length equals 16 residues. Losses at the gene ends were 2 bases for V and 1 base for J; bases not matched to a gene: 7. The germline CDR1 and CDR2 sequences are MNHEY and SMNVEV (reference sequence). The CDR3: CASSLLTGHSQETQYF. The CDR3 DNA reads TGTGCCAGCAGTTTACTGACAGGGCATTCCCAAGAGACCCAGTACTTC.

The CDR3 nucleotides are TGCGCCAGCAGTGAGTCGAGTCGGGACGAGCAGTACTTC. It codes for CASSESSRDEQYF. This chain joins TRBV10-2 and TRBJ2-7; D call uncertain. CDR3 size: 13 residues. V was cut by 0 bases and J by 5 bases, with 8 bases left in between. The V gene's germline CDR1 is WSHSY and CDR2 SAAADI.